This TCR beta chain was recovered during a study of shared clonotypes between healthy human individuals. Findings and caveats of the study: Measured sharing among donors was expected to vary with sequencing depth. Blood was the only sampled material, and tissue repertoires likely differ.

Details on this clone: Its antigen is undetermined.

Trimming took 4 bases from V and 13 from J, leaving 19 bases between them. The germline V gene encodes CDR1 SGHDT and CDR2 YYEEEE. The CDR3 contains 13 residues. Libraries were prepared by immunoSEQ multiplex PCR; TCRdb keeps only in-frame clonotypes and omits some of them. The table has around 240,000 clones, 65% seen once. The split of CD4+ cells yielded CD45RA+ naive and CD45RA-negative memory subsets. The clonotype comes from a young man in good health. V gene TRBV5-6 combines with J gene TRBJ2-3, with D maybe TRBD2 (6 bases). Specimen: memory CD4+ T cells sorted from blood. Regarding subset: CD45RA-negative fraction. CDR3 loop: CASSLPEGGLEYF. In DNA form, the CDR3 reads TGTGCCAGCAGCCTGCCGGAGGGCGGATTGGAGTATTTT.